Below are 19 T cell receptor beta chains sequenced from a single sample in a study of cytomegalovirus exposure and HLA in healthy donors (dated by TCRdb to about 2017). The library was built by means of the immunoSEQ multiplex PCR assay. For the multiplex PCR, a mixture combining 60 forward primers for TCR Vbeta segments and 13 reverse primers for TCR Jbeta segments was used. TCRdb carries this immuneACCESS record with in-frame sequences only. Its versions omit some clonotypes, under half of them owing to an unresolved V gene in the studies checked, with the rest unexplained. The sample table gives tens of thousands of clones. The ten largest clones add up to around 3.8% of the sample. Sequenced sample: PBMCs. These receptors all stem from a female donor in good health and CMV-seropositive.

The gene calls are TRBV11-3 and TRBJ1-2, with 8 bases that match TRBD1. Germline V CDR1 and CDR2: SGHNT, YENEEA. The CDR3 runs 18 residues. V shed 2 bases and J 1 base; nucleotides not matched to a gene: 12. The CDR3 loop is CASSLSRLGTGGNYGYTF. CDR3 DNA: TGTGCCAGCAGCTTAAGCCGCCTTGGGACAGGCGGTAACTATGGCTACACCTTC.

This rearrangement joins TRBV6-1 to TRBJ1-2; 7 bases are a match to TRBD1. In germline, CDR1 is MNHNS, CDR2 SASEGT. V was pared by 7 bases and J by 8 bases, with 10 bases of the junction left unmatched. This CDR3 region has 13 residues. The CDR3 protein is CASKPTGRSGYTF. Written as DNA, the CDR3 is TGTGCCAGCAAACCGACAGGGCGTTCAGGCTACACCTTC.

This sequence joins TRBV5-6 and TRBJ1-2, with D uncertain. Trimming stripped 0 bases from V and 2 bases from J, with 8 bases between. The CDR3 loop spans 14 amino acids. The germline gives CDR1 SGHDT, CDR2 YYEEEE. The CDR3 DNA follows: TGTGCCAGCAGCTTGGACGGGAGAAACTATGGCTACACCTTC. This codes for CASSLDGRNYGYTF.

The rearrangement links TRBV5-1 to TRBJ2-2; 9 nucleotides line up with TRBD2. The CDR3 spans 15 residues. The germline V gene encodes CDR1 SGHRS and CDR2 YFSETQ. V lost 4 bases, J lost 9 bases, and 10 bases stayed unmatched. The CDR3 DNA reads TGCGCCAGCAGCGCCGATAGCGGGAGCCCCCGGGAGCTGTTTTTT. Protein sequence: CASSADSGSPRELFF.

The rearrangement uses TRBV29-1 and TRBJ1-1; D is uncertain. Trimming took off 4 bases at V and 6 bases at J, with 15 bases between the two ends. There are 13 residues in the CDR3. Germline values: CDR1 SQVTM, CDR2 ANQGSEA. CDR3 coding DNA: TGCAGCGTTGTCCCTCGGTTTTCGCCTGAAGCTTTCTTT. This encodes CSVVPRFSPEAFF. The whole variable domain, filled in from reference TRBV29-1 and TRBJ1-1, reads SAVISQKPSRDICQRGTSLTIQCQVDSQVTMMFWYRQQPGQSLTLIATANQGSEATYESGFVIDKFPISRPNLTFSTLTVSNMSPEDSSIYLCSVVPRFSPEAFFGQGTRLTVV.

V gene TRBV15 combines with J gene TRBJ2-7, with D perhaps matching TRBD1 (5 bases). Trimming left V 1 base short and J 6 bases short, with 13 bases between. The CDR3 loop spans 14 amino acids. From germline, CDR1 is LNHNV and CDR2 YYDKDF (reference sequence). This chain's CDR3 is CATSRVLGLSEQYF. Written as DNA, the CDR3 is TGTGCCACCAGCAGAGTTCTGGGGCTGAGCGAGCAGTACTTC.

This sequence joins TRBV5-4 and TRBJ1-6, with 8 bases lining up with TRBD1. Looked up from germline, CDR1 is SGHNT and CDR2 is YYREEE (reference sequence). This CDR3 comprises 14 residues. Trimming cost V 5 bases and J 5 bases; bases outside gene matches: 3. CDR3 region: CASRKTGDNSPLHF. The CDR3 nucleotides read TGTGCCAGCAGAAAGACAGGGGATAATTCACCCCTCCACTTT.

The chain recombines TRBV6-5 with TRBJ2-4, with 10 bases lining up with TRBD1. The CDR3 runs 15 residues. V was clipped by 0 bases and J by 8 bases; unmatched bases: 4. Germline lookup yields CDR1 MNHEY and CDR2 SVGAGI. Here the CDR3 DNA reads TGTGCCAGCAGTTACTCGACAGGGGGCGCGGACATTCAGTACTTC. Translated: CASSYSTGGADIQYF.

The chain is built from TRBV4-1 and TRBJ2-7, with 16 positions matching TRBD2. Germline CDR1 MGHRA, CDR2 YSYEKL. Trimming cost V 0 bases and J 4 bases; bases outside gene matches: 6. The CDR3 is 18 amino acids. The CDR3 DNA is TGCGCCAGCAGCCAAGAGGGACTAGCGGGAGGGAGGACTTACGAGCAGTACTTC. This sequence encodes CASSQEGLAGGRTYEQYF.

CDR3 sequence: CASSYYTGGENIQYF. The CDR3 DNA sequence: TGTGCCAGCAGTTACTATACAGGGGGCGAAAACATTCAGTACTTC. This chain uses TRBV6-5 with TRBJ2-4, with TRBD1 matching 9 bases. This CDR3 region has 15 residues. Trimming cost V 1 base and J 5 bases; bases outside gene matches: 3. Germline V gives CDR1 MNHEY, CDR2 SVGAGI.

The chain couples TRBV6-1 to TRBJ2-7, with 9 nucleotides matching TRBD2. Germline loops: CDR1 MNHNS, CDR2 SASEGT. The CDR3 is 15 amino acids. Trimming at V came to 3 bases and at J to 0 bases, leaving 3 bases not matched to a gene. This chain's CDR3 is CASSDPAGGSYEQYF. The CDR3 DNA is TGTGCCAGCAGTGACCCAGCGGGGGGCTCCTACGAGCAGTACTTC.

The chain joins TRBV5-1 to TRBJ1-5; weak D call: TRBD1 (6 bases). Trimming removed 1 base from V and 4 bases from J, with 6 bases in between. The CDR3 runs 13 residues. Germline CDR1 is SGHRS and CDR2 is YFSETQ. The DNA of the CDR3 is TGCGCCAGCAGCTTGACAGGGAATCAGCCCCAGCATTTT. It encodes CASSLTGNQPQHF.

The genes are TRBV11-2 and TRBJ2-1; 8 nucleotides match TRBD2. V lost 5 bases and J lost 5; bases outside the gene matches: 17. The CDR3 totals 18 residues. Per germline, CDR1 SGHAT and CDR2 FQNNGV. DNA of the CDR3: TGTGCCAGCAGCCCAGAACTAGCGGCACTAAACCGAGACAATGAGCAGTTCTTC. This encodes CASSPELAALNRDNEQFF.

This chain connects TRBV10-1 to TRBJ2-1; unclear D gene. Germline assignment: CDR1 WNHNN and CDR2 SYGVQD (reference sequence). Trimming left V 0 bases short and J 9 bases short, with 9 bases between. The length of the CDR3 is 13 residues. The CDR3 is CASSESIVAEQFF. The CDR3 DNA reads as TGCGCCAGCAGTGAGTCGATAGTTGCTGAGCAGTTCTTC.

The chain is built from TRBV6-5 and TRBJ2-2, with a weak D call TRBD2 (5 bases). Germline V CDR1 and CDR2: MNHEY, SVGAGI. This CDR3 region has 13 residues. V lost 2 bases, J lost 8 bases, and 9 bases lay in between. This CDR3 is CASSYPLAGELFF. The CDR3 DNA reads as TGTGCCAGCAGTTACCCCCTAGCTGGGGAGCTGTTTTTT.

This chain connects TRBV18 to TRBJ2-1; weak D call: TRBD1 (5 bases). From germline, CDR1 is KGHSH and CDR2 LQKENI. The CDR3 is 13 residues long. V was shortened by 4 bases and J by 9 bases, with 13 bases between the two germline ends. This chain's CDR3 is CASSQTRTLEQFF. The CDR3 bases are TGTGCCAGCTCACAAACCAGGACACTTGAGCAGTTCTTC.

V usage is TRBV19 and J usage is TRBJ2-2; 7 positions agree with TRBD2. Per germline, CDR1 LNHDA and CDR2 SQIVND (reference sequence). V shed 7 bases and J 4 bases; nucleotides not matched to a gene: 6. The CDR3 is made up of 14 amino acids. CDR3 sequence (DNA): TGTGCCAGTACTAGCGGTTTCTTCACCGGGGAGCTGTTTTTT. This translates into CASTSGFFTGELFF.

The chain employs TRBV7-8 and TRBJ2-7, with 9 bases that match TRBD1. Germline V lookup: CDR1 SGHVS, CDR2 FQNEAQ. CDR3 length: 14 amino acids. With 1 base clipped from V and 7 bases from J, the junction kept 5 bases outside the gene matches. The CDR3 loop reads CASSLVDRGGEQYF. CDR3 coding DNA: TGTGCCAGCAGCTTAGTGGACAGGGGTGGAGAGCAGTACTTC.

J is TRBJ2-7 and V is TRBV25-1; D call uncertain. Trimming shortened V by 1 base and J by 5 bases, and 12 bases separated the two germline ends. The CDR3 covers 14 residues. Germline V gene data show CDR1 as MGHDK and CDR2 as SYGVNS. CDR3 DNA: TGTGCCAGCAGTGAATCGGCAGGCGCCCACGAGCAGTACTTC. It codes for CASSESAGAHEQYF.